A single sample is the source of the 5 T cell receptor beta chains below, sequenced in a study of blood T cell repertoires in COVID-19. Sequencing was performed with immunoSEQ multiplex PCR; in TCRdb, only in-frame clones are kept and a portion is missing. The profile shows tens of thousands of clones, 88% of them singletons. Sequencing was performed on peripheral blood. All receptors derive from a human donor in a cohort sampled during active COVID-19.

The gene calls are TRBV6-5 and TRBJ1-1; D not resolved. V shed 7 bases and J shed 4 bases, with 10 bases lying between them. In germline, CDR1 is MNHEY, CDR2 SVGAGI. The CDR3 runs 12 residues. The CDR3 DNA reads TGTGCCAGCATAACGGGGTTCACTGAAGCTTTCTTT. Its protein is CASITGFTEAFF.

The J gene is TRBJ1-2, the V gene TRBV3-1 (or the pseudogene TRBV3-2); TRBD1 agrees at 12 bases. Germline assignment: CDR1 LGHDT and CDR2 YNNKEL (reference sequence). The V gene end was trimmed by 0 bases and the J gene end by 1 base; junction bases not matched to a gene: 12. The CDR3 covers 20 residues. CDR3 loop: CASSQDERGTGGPFNYGYTF. The CDR3 DNA sequence: TGTGCCAGCAGCCAAGATGAAAGAGGGACAGGGGGCCCCTTTAACTATGGCTACACCTTC.

J is TRBJ2-1 and V is TRBV28, with 12 bases identical to TRBD2. V lost 6 bases to trimming and J lost 0 bases; unmatched junction nucleotides: 9. Germline V CDR1 and CDR2: MDHEN, SYDVKM. This CDR3 spans 18 amino acids. In nucleotides, the CDR3 is TGTGCCAGCAGCCATCTGGGACTAGCGGGCAACTCCTACAATGAGCAGTTCTTC. This gives the protein CASSHLGLAGNSYNEQFF.

V and J are TRBV13 and TRBJ2-7; 8 positions agree with TRBD1. The CDR3 has 14 residues. V shed 5 bases and J 2 bases; nucleotides not matched to a gene: 5. Per germline, CDR1 PRHDT and CDR2 FYEKMQ (reference sequence). The CDR3 DNA reads as TGTGCCAGCAGCCCCAGGGACAGGACCTACGAGCAGTACTTC. It codes for CASSPRDRTYEQYF.

The chain combines TRBV9 with TRBJ2-5; 12 nucleotides agree with TRBD2. Germline V gene data show CDR1 as SGDLS and CDR2 as YYNGEE. This CDR3 has 16 residues. With V trimmed by 2 bases and J by 5 bases, 7 bases remained unmatched. CDR3 sequence: CASSVHGTSGFETQYF. Here the CDR3 DNA reads TGTGCCAGCAGCGTGCACGGGACTAGCGGGTTTGAGACCCAGTACTTC.